The source of this T cell receptor beta chain is a study of blood T cells in healthy people across ages. Per sample, a minimum of 6.5 million PBMCs were isolated. This clonotype came up a few times. Germline CDR1 and CDR2: MNHNY and SVGAGI (reference sequence). V was pared by 10 bases and J by 4 bases, with 16 bases between. This CDR3 has 14 residues. Alongside a J-beta primer mix, a sample-barcoded 5' primer served in a second PCR lasting about 6 to 12 cycles. Each CDR3 protein gets one entry after TCRdb re-called the 5' RACE reads with MiXCR. The data hold 750,000 to 950,000 distinct CDR3 sequences, with 20% to 30% observed a single time. In addition, the sample was reused for a study of T cells of mothers and their children. From that study: Donation was provided by three healthy Caucasian mothers along with their six children.

Sequences were obtained from blood. The V and J genes are TRBV6-6 and TRBJ2-2, with D perhaps matching TRBD2 (7 bases). The TCR comes from a boy between 5 and 17 years old in good health. The CDR3 loop reads CATLGGPGTGELFF. The CDR3 DNA is TGTGCCACACTGGGGGGGCCGGGCACCGGGGAGCTGTTTTTT.